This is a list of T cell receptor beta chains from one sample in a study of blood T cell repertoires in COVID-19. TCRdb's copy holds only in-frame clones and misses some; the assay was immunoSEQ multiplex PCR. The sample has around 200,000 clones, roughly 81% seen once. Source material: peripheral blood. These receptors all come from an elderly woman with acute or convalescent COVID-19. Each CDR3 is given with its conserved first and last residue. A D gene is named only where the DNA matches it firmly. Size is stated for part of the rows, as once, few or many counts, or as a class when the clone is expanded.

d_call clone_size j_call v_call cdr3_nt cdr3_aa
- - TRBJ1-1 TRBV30 TGTGCCTGGAGTACAGGGCCGGGAGGGAACACTGAAGCTTTCTTT CAWSTGPGGNTEAFF
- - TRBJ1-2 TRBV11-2 TGTGCCAGCAGCTTAGTAGGCGGGGGCTTAGTTTATGGCTACACCTTC CASSLVGGGLVYGYTF
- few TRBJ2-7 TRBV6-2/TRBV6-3 TGTGCCAGCAGCCTCTGGACAGTTGGGGCCTACGAGCAGTACTTC CASSLWTVGAYEQYF
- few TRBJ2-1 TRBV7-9 TGTGCCAGCAAGGCGGGTGCCTACAATGAGCAGTTCTTC CASKAGAYNEQFF
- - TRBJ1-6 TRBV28 TGTGCCAGCAGTTTCCAGGCGGGGGTTTCACCCCTCCACTTT CASSFQAGVSPLHF
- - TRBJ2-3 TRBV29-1 TGCAGCATGGGAGGAGGGTTTAGAGCGCAGTATTTT CSMGGGFRAQYF
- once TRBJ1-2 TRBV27 TGTGCCAGCAGTTTCAAACAAAGCTATGGCTACACCTTC CASSFKQSYGYTF
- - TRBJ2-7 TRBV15 TGTGCCACCAGCAGGGGACTGGATTACGAGCAGTACTTC CATSRGLDYEQYF
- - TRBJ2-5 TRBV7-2 TGTGCCAGCAACCTACTAGGAGCGGCGAGAGAGACCCAGTACTTC CASNLLGAARETQYF
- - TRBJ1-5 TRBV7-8 TGTGCCAGCAGCCCGGGTACAGGGCGGAATCAGCCCCAGCATTTT CASSPGTGRNQPQHF
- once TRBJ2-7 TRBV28 TGTGCCAGCAGTCCCACCTACGAGCAGTACTTC CASSPTYEQYF
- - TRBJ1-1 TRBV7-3 TGTGCCAGCAGCTTAATGAGTCAGGGGGAAGCTTTCTTT CASSLMSQGEAFF
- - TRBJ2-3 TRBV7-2 TGTGCCAGCAGCTCCGACGGACAGAGCACAGATACGCAGTATTTT CASSSDGQSTDTQYF
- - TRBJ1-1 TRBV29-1 TGCAGCGTCTGGGGGGAAACTGAAGCTTTCTTT CSVWGETEAFF
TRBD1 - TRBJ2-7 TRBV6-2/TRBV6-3 TGTGCCAGCAGTTACAGACAGGGCTACGAGCAGTACTTC CASSYRQGYEQYF
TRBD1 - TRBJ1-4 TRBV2 TGTGCCAGCAAGGGACAGGTTGATGAAAAACTGTTTTTT CASKGQVDEKLFF
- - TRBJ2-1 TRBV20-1 TGCAGTGCATTGACTAGCAATGAGCAGTTCTTC CSALTSNEQFF
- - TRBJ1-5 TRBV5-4 TGTGCCAGCAGCTTGGGGGGGGGAGGTCAGCCCCAGCATTTT CASSLGGGGQPQHF
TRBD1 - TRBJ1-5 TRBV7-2 TGTGCCAGCAGCATATCCGGGACAGGGAGTTCCCTCAGCAATCAGCCCCAGCATTTT CASSISGTGSSLSNQPQHF
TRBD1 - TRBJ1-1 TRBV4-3 TGCGCCAGCAGCCAAGAAGTCCAGGGGGCTACTGAAGCTTTCTTT CASSQEVQGATEAFF
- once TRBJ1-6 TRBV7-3 TGTGCCAGCAGCTTAGCGGAGAATTCACCCCTCCACTTT CASSLAENSPLHF
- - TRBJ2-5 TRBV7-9 TGTGCCAGCAGCTTATTCGGAGAGACCCAGTACTTC CASSLFGETQYF
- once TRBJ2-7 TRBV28 TGTGCCAGCAGGATCCTGGGGGCAGGGCGATTCATAACCTACGAGCAGTACTTC CASRILGAGRFITYEQYF
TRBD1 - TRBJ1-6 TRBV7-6 TGTGCCAGCAGCCCCACCCCCGGACAGGGAAATGCACCCCTCCACTTT CASSPTPGQGNAPLHF
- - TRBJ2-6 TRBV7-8 TGTGCCAGCAGCCAAAACCCTCGGGGAGGATCTGGGGCCAACGTCCTGACTTTC CASSQNPRGGSGANVLTF
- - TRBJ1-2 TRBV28 TGTGCCAGCAGAAGAACTCAACTGGACAGTGGCTACACCTTC CASRRTQLDSGYTF
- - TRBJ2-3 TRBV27 TGTGCCACCCGTCTGGCTCTCACAGATACGCAGTATTTT CATRLALTDTQYF
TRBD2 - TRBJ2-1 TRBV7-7 TGTGCTAGCAGTCTCATAGCGGGAGCGGGCAATGAGCAGTTCTTC CASSLIAGAGNEQFF
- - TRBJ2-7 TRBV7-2 TGTGCCAGCAGTTCGTGGGGACACCTTTTCTCCTACGAGCAGTACTTC CASSSWGHLFSYEQYF
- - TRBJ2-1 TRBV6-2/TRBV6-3 TGTGCCAGCAGTTCCGTGATAGGGGATCGGAATGAGCAGTTCTTC CASSSVIGDRNEQFF
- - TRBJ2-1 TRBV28 TGTGCCAGCAGTTCGGCGGCAGGGTTAAACAATGAGCAGTTCTTC CASSSAAGLNNEQFF
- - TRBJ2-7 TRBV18 TGTGCCAGCTCACCACAGACGGGGAGCAACGAGCAGTACTTC CASSPQTGSNEQYF
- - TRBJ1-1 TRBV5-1 TGCGCCAGCAGCTTGGGACACCTGAACACTGAAGCTTTCTTT CASSLGHLNTEAFF
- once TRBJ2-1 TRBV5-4 TGTGCCAGCAGCCTCGTAGACCGGAGCTCCTACAATGAGCAGTTCTTC CASSLVDRSSYNEQFF
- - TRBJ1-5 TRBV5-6 TGTGCCAGCAGCCTGACGGGATTGATTAATCAGCCCCAGCATTTT CASSLTGLINQPQHF
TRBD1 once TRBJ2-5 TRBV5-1 TGCGCCAGCGCCGGCGGGACAGGGGGCCATGAGACCCAGTACTTC CASAGGTGGHETQYF